These T cell receptor beta chains were read from a single sample in a study of blood T cell repertoires in COVID-19. This table comes from immunoSEQ multiplex PCR, and its TCRdb copy is limited to in-frame clones, with some not included. The repertoire holds a few hundred thousand clones, with approximately 90% as singletons. The sample comprised peripheral blood. The receptors derive from a woman in her forties or fifties with COVID-19, enrolled during active disease. Both conserved end residues are part of each CDR3. The D gene is left open where the match is weak. The listing skips clone size in some rows; elsewhere it reads once, few, many or a size class.

>NA|TRBV29-1|TRBJ1-5|NA
CSVGQGNQPQHF
TGCAGCGTTGGTCAGGGCAATCAGCCCCAGCATTTT
>NA|TRBV5-1|TRBJ2-5|NA
CASSLIGLSGQETQYF
TGCGCCAGCAGCCTGATAGGATTGTCGGGACAAGAGACCCAGTACTTC
>NA|TRBV9|TRBJ1-5|NA
CASSVGPGNRQPQHF
TGTGCCAGCAGCGTAGGCCCAGGTAATAGACAGCCCCAGCATTTT
>NA|TRBV5-1|TRBJ1-2|NA
CASRRGRTITDGYTF
TGCGCCAGCAGGCGGGGGCGGACGATCACGGATGGCTACACCTTC
>NA|TRBV3-1/TRBV3-2|TRBJ2-2|TRBD2
CASSLSGINTGELFF
TGTGCCAGCAGCCTGAGCGGGATCAACACCGGGGAGCTGTTTTTT
>NA|TRBV7-2|TRBJ2-5|TRBD1
CASSSGTGAGETQYF
TGTGCCAGCAGCTCCGGGACAGGGGCTGGGGAGACCCAGTACTTC
>NA|TRBV9|TRBJ2-3|NA
CASSPPQATSTDTQYF
TGTGCCAGCAGCCCACCCCAGGCCACTAGCACAGATACGCAGTATTTT
>NA|TRBV11-2|TRBJ2-5|NA
CASSLAGIQETQYF
TGTGCCAGCAGCCTCGCGGGGATACAAGAGACCCAGTACTTC
>once|TRBV6-1|TRBJ1-5|TRBD1
CASSDSDRGIQPQHF
TGTGCCAGCAGTGATTCTGACAGGGGGATTCAGCCCCAGCATTTT
>NA|TRBV7-9|TRBJ2-1|TRBD2
CASSLSASGFSSSYNEQFF
TGTGCCAGCAGCTTAAGCGCTAGCGGTTTCTCGAGCTCCTACAATGAGCAGTTCTTC
>NA|TRBV11-3|TRBJ2-7|NA
CASSLINGNEQYF
TGTGCCAGCAGCTTAATCAACGGGAACGAGCAGTACTTC
>NA|TRBV13|TRBJ2-7|TRBD1
CASSPRDSDEQYF
TGTGCCAGCAGCCCTAGGGACAGCGACGAGCAGTACTTC
>NA|TRBV27|TRBJ2-7|NA
CASSLGGGLEQYF
TGTGCCAGCAGTTTGGGAGGAGGGTTGGAGCAGTACTTC
>NA|TRBV7-2|TRBJ2-2|NA
CASSLVAGTGELFF
TGTGCCAGCAGCTTAGTCGCAGGCACCGGGGAGCTGTTTTTT
>NA|TRBV18|TRBJ2-1|TRBD2
CASSYRTGGTRTSGSYNEQFF
TGTGCCAGCTCATATCGGACAGGGGGCACCCGGACTAGCGGGAGCTACAATGAGCAGTTCTTC
>NA|TRBV7-2|TRBJ2-1|TRBD2
CASSPLGLAAYNEQFF
TGTGCCAGCAGCCCATTGGGACTAGCGGCCTACAATGAGCAGTTCTTC
>once|TRBV9|TRBJ1-2|NA
CASSAETGSGYTF
TGTGCCAGCAGCGCCGAGACAGGATCAGGCTACACCTTC
>NA|TRBV2|TRBJ2-2|TRBD2
CANQPSGSLTGELFF
TGTGCCAACCAACCTAGCGGGAGTCTCACCGGGGAGCTGTTTTTT
>NA|TRBV29-1|TRBJ2-2|TRBD1
CSALDRVNTGELFF
TGCAGCGCTCTGGACAGGGTGAACACCGGGGAGCTGTTTTTT
>NA|TRBV19|TRBJ1-5|NA
CASRGEGRPLGWSNQPQHF
TGTGCCAGTAGGGGCGAAGGGAGGCCCCTAGGTTGGAGCAATCAGCCCCAGCATTTT
>NA|TRBV5-1|TRBJ2-5|TRBD2
CASSLTSGPETQYF
TGCGCCAGCAGCTTGACTAGCGGGCCAGAGACCCAGTACTTC
>NA|TRBV7-9|TRBJ2-1|TRBD1
CASTPGGEQFF
TGTGCCAGCACCCCAGGGGGTGAGCAGTTCTTC
>few|TRBV15|TRBJ1-4|TRBD1
CATSRDRGQELFF
TGTGCCACCAGCAGAGATCGGGGACAGGAACTGTTTTTT
>NA|TRBV11-2|TRBJ2-7|TRBD1
CASSFEGGVAWTGVYEQYF
TGTGCCAGCAGCTTTGAGGGGGGCGTTGCGTGGACAGGGGTCTACGAGCAGTACTTC
>NA|TRBV3-1/TRBV3-2|TRBJ2-5|TRBD2
CASSHVSGLAGGYQETQYF
TGTGCCAGCAGCCATGTATCTGGACTAGCGGGAGGTTACCAAGAGACCCAGTACTTC
>NA|TRBV11-2|TRBJ2-2|NA
CASSLVERADTGELFF
TGTGCCAGCAGCTTAGTAGAGAGGGCAGACACCGGGGAGCTGTTTTTT
>many|TRBV21-1|TRBJ1-4|NA
CASSLGQGGRKLFF
TGTGCCAGCAGCCTTGGACAGGGGGGGAGAAAACTGTTTTTT
>NA|TRBV6-1|TRBJ1-1|TRBD1
CASSEFRGLTEAFF
TGTGCCAGCAGTGAGTTCAGGGGGCTTACTGAAGCTTTCTTT
>NA|TRBV5-1|TRBJ2-1|TRBD1
CASSLGQGAWEQFF
TGCGCCAGCAGCTTGGGACAGGGGGCCTGGGAGCAGTTCTTC
>once|TRBV4-1|TRBJ2-7|NA
CASSLGGQSYEQYF
TGCGCCAGCAGCTTGGGGGGACAGAGCTACGAGCAGTACTTC
>NA|TRBV18|TRBJ1-3|NA
CASSPQYSGNTIYF
TGTGCCAGCTCACCCCAGTACTCTGGAAACACCATATATTTT
>NA|TRBV18|TRBJ2-1|TRBD2
CASSPGLAGFENNEQFF
TGTGCCAGCTCACCAGGCTTAGCGGGATTTGAAAACAATGAGCAGTTCTTC
>NA|TRBV5-1|TRBJ2-3|NA
CASSSLKVPDTQYF
TGCGCCAGTTCGTCACTAAAGGTTCCAGATACGCAGTATTTT
>once|TRBV14|TRBJ2-1|TRBD2
CASSQSGLAGGIPYNEQFF
TGTGCCAGCAGCCAATCAGGACTAGCGGGAGGAATACCCTACAATGAGCAGTTCTTC
>NA|TRBV19|TRBJ2-2|NA
CASREPGVGAGELFF
TGTGCCAGTAGGGAGCCGGGGGTGGGGGCCGGGGAGCTGTTTTTT
>NA|TRBV6-5|TRBJ1-2|NA
CASKSPGFYGYTF
TGTGCCAGCAAGTCTCCGGGTTTCTATGGCTACACCTTC
>NA|TRBV19|TRBJ2-3|NA
CASSPRTSTDTQYF
TGTGCCAGTAGTCCTCGGACTAGCACAGATACGCAGTATTTT
>NA|TRBV6-5|TRBJ2-7|TRBD2
CASSYSETSGAYEQYF
TGTGCCAGCAGTTACTCGGAGACTAGCGGGGCCTACGAGCAGTACTTC
>NA|TRBV5-6|TRBJ1-2|TRBD1
CASSLWGQGVIYGYTF
TGTGCCAGCAGCTTGTGGGGACAGGGGGTGATCTATGGCTACACCTTC
>NA|TRBV10-2|TRBJ1-3|NA
CASSAEAGSGNTIYF
TGCGCCAGCAGTGCTGAGGCAGGGTCTGGAAACACCATATATTTT
>NA|TRBV19|TRBJ2-1|TRBD2
CASSSRTSGRKNEQFF
TGTGCCAGTAGTTCACGGACTAGCGGGAGGAAAAATGAGCAGTTCTTC
>NA|TRBV29-1|TRBJ2-5|TRBD1
CSVDLGTASRTQYF
TGCAGCGTTGACCTTGGGACAGCATCACGGACCCAGTACTTC
>once|TRBV29-1|TRBJ2-5|TRBD1
CSVGQASQETQYF
TGCAGCGTAGGACAGGCATCGCAAGAGACCCAGTACTTC